The source of this T cell receptor beta chain is a study of cytomegalovirus exposure and HLA in healthy donors. Findings and limits, study-wide: One cluster of highly shared sequence variants probably arose as a sequencing artifact.

Primers: 60 Vbeta forward and 13 Jbeta reverse. In the authors' workflow: Unique TCR beta chains totaled roughly 79 million in a later count, with roughly 11 million of them shared. Assay: immunoSEQ multiplex PCR; the TCRdb copy retains only in-frame clones and omits some. The DNA was the basis for D and trimming; V, J and clone size are from that table. Of over 150,000 clones in the sample, roughly 78% are singletons; the top ten hold 1%. Germline CDR1 and CDR2: LNHDA and SQIVND (reference sequence). This CDR3 is 15 amino acids long. V shed 5 bases and J shed 5 bases, with 18 bases lying between them. This clone was detected a few times. Its matching antigen is unknown.

The chain couples TRBV19 to TRBJ1-2, with D perhaps matching TRBD1 (6 bases). The sequencing sample was made of PBMCs. The TCR sequence derives from a woman aged 45-65 years in good health and CMV-seropositive. CDR3 DNA sequence: TGTGCCAGTAGTGTAGTCACCGGGGGGCATTATGGCTACACCTTC. Its translation: CASSVVTGGHYGYTF.